These T cell receptor beta chains were read from a single sample in a study of CD8 T cells in Susac syndrome. TCRdb ran MiXCR on the immunoSEQ multiplex PCR reads and lists one entry per CDR3 protein. The sample yields about 81,000 distinct CDR3 sequences, around 94% seen once. The sequencing input was CD8+ T cells from PBMCs. The receptor source for this set is a human donor with Susac syndrome. Both conserved end residues are part of each CDR3. The D gene is left open where the match is weak. Only part of the rows carry a size: once, few, many, or a class if the clone is expanded.

size: -; V: TRBV4-3; D: -; J: TRBJ2-7; CDR3: CASSQDRDLLGEQYF; DNA: TGCGCCAGCAGCCAAGATCGGGACCTCCTAGGGGAGCAGTACTTC
size: -; V: TRBV6-5; D: TRBD1; J: TRBJ2-1; CDR3: CASSWQGGPYNEQFF; DNA: TGTGCCAGCAGTTGGCAAGGGGGCCCGTACAATGAGCAGTTCTTC
size: once; V: TRBV6-5; D: TRBD1; J: TRBJ2-1; CDR3: CASSPYGTGGHEQFF; DNA: TGTGCCAGCAGCCCGTATGGGACAGGGGGCCATGAGCAGTTCTTC
size: -; V: TRBV3-1; D: TRBD1; J: TRBJ1-4; CDR3: CASSPQTATGGEKLFF; DNA: TGTGCCAGCAGCCCGCAAACCGCGACAGGGGGAGAAAAACTGTTTTTT
size: -; V: TRBV12-3/TRBV12-4; D: -; J: TRBJ2-7; CDR3: CASSFGGSTYEQYF; DNA: TGTGCCAGCAGTTTCGGCGGATCCACCTACGAGCAGTACTTC
size: -; V: TRBV29-1; D: -; J: TRBJ2-2; CDR3: CSVEGRNDPPTSTGELFF; DNA: TGCAGCGTTGAGGGCCGCAACGACCCCCCGACGAGCACCGGGGAGCTGTTTTTT
size: -; V: TRBV13; D: -; J: TRBJ1-1; CDR3: CASSSKWNTEAFF; DNA: TGTGCCAGCAGCTCCAAATGGAACACTGAAGCTTTCTTT
size: -; V: TRBV4-3; D: -; J: TRBJ2-1; CDR3: CASSPWQGSEQFF; DNA: TGCGCCAGCAGCCCTTGGCAAGGGAGTGAGCAGTTCTTC
size: -; V: TRBV5-4; D: TRBD2; J: TRBJ2-3; CDR3: CASSLGSGGAWLDTQYF; DNA: TGTGCCAGCAGCTTGGGGAGCGGGGGGGCCTGGTTAGATACGCAGTATTTT
size: -; V: TRBV7-9; D: TRBD1; J: TRBJ2-7; CDR3: CASSVGQGRNEQYF; DNA: TGTGCCAGCAGCGTAGGACAGGGGAGAAACGAGCAGTACTTC
size: -; V: TRBV7-9; D: -; J: TRBJ2-7; CDR3: CASTSELRGSSSYEQYF; DNA: TGTGCCAGCACTTCAGAATTGAGGGGCTCCAGCTCCTACGAGCAGTACTTC
size: -; V: TRBV25-1; D: -; J: TRBJ2-5; CDR3: CASSDLIGDLLETQYF; DNA: TGTGCCAGCAGTGACCTGATCGGGGACCTACTCGAGACCCAGTACTTC
size: -; V: TRBV4-2; D: -; J: TRBJ2-1; CDR3: CASSQRGAEINEQFF; DNA: TGTGCCAGCAGCCAAAGAGGGGCGGAAATCAATGAGCAGTTCTTC
size: few; V: TRBV19; D: TRBD1; J: TRBJ1-1; CDR3: CASSTGQRNTEAFF; DNA: TGTGCCAGTAGTACGGGACAGAGGAACACTGAAGCTTTCTTT
size: -; V: TRBV24-1; D: -; J: TRBJ2-1; CDR3: CATSESYNEQFF; DNA: TGTGCCACCTCTGAATCCTACAATGAGCAGTTCTTC
size: -; V: TRBV27; D: -; J: TRBJ2-1; CDR3: CASSFPGSSYNEQFF; DNA: TGTGCCAGCAGTTTCCCAGGCAGCTCCTACAATGAGCAGTTCTTC
size: -; V: TRBV27; D: -; J: TRBJ1-2; CDR3: CASSLTVNYGYTF; DNA: TGTGCCAGCAGTTTGACGGTGAACTATGGCTACACCTTC
size: -; V: TRBV29-1; D: -; J: TRBJ2-7; CDR3: CSVFDGGEQYF; DNA: TGCAGCGTTTTTGACGGGGGCGAGCAGTACTTC
size: -; V: TRBV7-9; D: -; J: TRBJ2-7; CDR3: CASSSPEGNRAYEQYF; DNA: TGTGCCAGCAGCTCTCCCGAGGGGAACAGGGCTTACGAGCAGTACTTC
size: -; V: TRBV28; D: -; J: TRBJ1-4; CDR3: CASSFPLDSGNEKLFF; DNA: TGTGCCAGCAGTTTCCCCCTAGACAGCGGGAATGAAAAACTGTTTTTT
size: -; V: TRBV19; D: TRBD1; J: TRBJ1-5; CDR3: CASSSPGQGVSNQPQHF; DNA: TGTGCCAGTAGTTCTCCGGGACAGGGGGTGAGCAATCAGCCCCAGCATTTT
size: once; V: TRBV28; D: TRBD1; J: TRBJ2-5; CDR3: CASRPDRVETQYF; DNA: TGTGCCAGCAGACCGGACAGGGTAGAGACCCAGTACTTC
size: -; V: TRBV13; D: -; J: TRBJ2-7; CDR3: CASSSPMAGLEQYF; DNA: TGTGCCAGCAGCTCCCCAATGGCAGGGCTCGAGCAGTACTTC
size: -; V: TRBV24-1; D: -; J: TRBJ2-2; CDR3: CATSGSRLTGELFF; DNA: TGTGCCACCAGTGGTAGTAGACTCACCGGGGAGCTGTTTTTT
size: -; V: TRBV7-9; D: TRBD1; J: TRBJ2-7; CDR3: CASSMWTGVSYEQYF; DNA: TGTGCCAGCAGCATGTGGACAGGGGTCTCCTACGAGCAGTACTTC
size: -; V: TRBV27; D: TRBD1; J: TRBJ1-6; CDR3: CASSVTGQNKSPLHF; DNA: TGTGCCAGCAGTGTGACGGGACAGAACAAATCACCCCTCCACTTT
size: -; V: TRBV14; D: -; J: TRBJ2-1; CDR3: CASSQNSGPYYNEQFF; DNA: TGTGCCAGCAGCCAAAACTCCGGCCCTTATTACAATGAGCAGTTCTTC
size: -; V: TRBV30; D: -; J: TRBJ2-7; CDR3: CAWAGAGNEQYF; DNA: TGTGCCTGGGCTGGTGCGGGCAACGAGCAGTACTTC
size: -; V: TRBV7-9; D: -; J: TRBJ2-3; CDR3: CASSLAIADTQYF; DNA: TGTGCCAGCAGCTTAGCGATTGCAGATACGCAGTATTTT
size: once; V: TRBV19; D: TRBD2; J: TRBJ2-7; CDR3: CASSPILAGGYEQYF; DNA: TGTGCCAGTAGTCCGATCCTAGCGGGAGGCTACGAGCAGTACTTC
size: -; V: TRBV27; D: -; J: TRBJ2-3; CDR3: CASSFAGASTDTQYF; DNA: TGTGCCAGCAGTTTTGCGGGGGCTAGCACAGATACGCAGTATTTT
size: -; V: TRBV2; D: TRBD1; J: TRBJ2-7; CDR3: CASSKDRGYEQYF; DNA: TGTGCCAGCAGTAAGGACAGGGGGTACGAGCAGTACTTC
size: -; V: TRBV27; D: -; J: TRBJ2-3; CDR3: CASSLQLSTDTQYF; DNA: TGTGCCAGCAGTTTACAACTGAGCACAGATACGCAGTATTTT
size: -; V: TRBV7-2; D: -; J: TRBJ2-1; CDR3: CASSANPGHNEQFF; DNA: TGTGCCAGCAGCGCAAACCCAGGACACAATGAGCAGTTCTTC
size: -; V: TRBV12-3/TRBV12-4; D: -; J: TRBJ1-1; CDR3: CASSLTREAEAFF; DNA: TGTGCCAGCAGTTTAACTCGGGAGGCTGAAGCTTTCTTT
size: -; V: TRBV7-2; D: -; J: TRBJ1-4; CDR3: CASSPREGGYEKLFF; DNA: TGTGCCAGCAGCCCGAGAGAGGGGGGGTATGAAAAACTGTTTTTT
size: -; V: TRBV28; D: -; J: TRBJ2-7; CDR3: CASSPDSWSYLSEQYF; DNA: TGTGCCAGCAGTCCAGACAGCTGGTCTTACTTATCCGAGCAGTACTTC
size: -; V: TRBV2; D: -; J: TRBJ1-1; CDR3: CAIADRDLDSEAFF; DNA: TGTGCCATCGCAGACCGGGATTTGGACTCTGAAGCTTTCTTT
size: -; V: TRBV11-2; D: -; J: TRBJ2-2; CDR3: CASSLRIELEPGELFF; DNA: TGTGCCAGCAGCTTAAGGATCGAGCTCGAACCCGGGGAGCTGTTTTTT
size: -; V: TRBV7-9; D: -; J: TRBJ2-1; CDR3: CASSWTSEGNEQFF; DNA: TGTGCCAGCAGCTGGACCTCAGAGGGCAATGAGCAGTTCTTC
size: -; V: TRBV9; D: -; J: TRBJ2-7; CDR3: CASSAEGYYEQYF; DNA: TGTGCCAGCAGCGCCGAAGGCTACTACGAGCAGTACTTC
size: few; V: TRBV4-1; D: -; J: TRBJ2-7; CDR3: CASSQDGASYEQYF; DNA: TGCGCCAGCAGCCAAGACGGGGCGTCCTACGAGCAGTACTTC
size: -; V: TRBV9; D: TRBD2; J: TRBJ2-5; CDR3: CASSQGTSEQETQYF; DNA: TGTGCCAGCAGCCAAGGGACTAGCGAACAAGAGACCCAGTACTTC
size: -; V: TRBV5-4; D: TRBD1; J: TRBJ2-1; CDR3: CASSLTGSGEQFF; DNA: TGTGCCAGCAGCCTGACAGGGTCGGGTGAGCAGTTCTTC
size: -; V: TRBV29-1; D: -; J: TRBJ2-7; CDR3: CSVELGETGQTYEQYF; DNA: TGCAGCGTTGAATTAGGGGAGACAGGCCAAACCTACGAGCAGTACTTC
size: once; V: TRBV6-2/TRBV6-3; D: -; J: TRBJ2-4; CDR3: CASSSRLAKNIQYF; DNA: TGTGCCAGCAGTTCAAGACTAGCCAAAAACATTCAGTACTTC
size: -; V: TRBV12-5; D: -; J: TRBJ1-3; CDR3: CASGLFLRDNSGNTIYF; DNA: TGTGCTAGTGGTTTGTTCCTCCGGGACAATTCTGGAAACACCATATATTTT
size: -; V: TRBV23-1; D: -; J: TRBJ1-2; CDR3: CASSQHLSQGGYTF; DNA: TGCGCCAGCAGTCAACACCTTTCGCAGGGAGGCTACACCTTC
size: few; V: TRBV12-3/TRBV12-4; D: -; J: TRBJ2-7; CDR3: CASSLSDYYEQYF; DNA: TGTGCCAGCAGTTTAAGCGACTACTACGAGCAGTACTTC
size: -; V: TRBV7-9; D: TRBD2; J: TRBJ2-5; CDR3: CASNLAGEGETQYF; DNA: TGTGCCAGCAACTTAGCGGGAGAGGGAGAGACCCAGTACTTC
size: -; V: TRBV21-1; D: -; J: TRBJ2-2; CDR3: CASSRGTGTGELFF; DNA: TGTGCCAGCAGCCGTGGGACAGGCACCGGGGAGCTGTTTTTT
size: -; V: TRBV20-1; D: -; J: TRBJ2-5; CDR3: CSATDRGGQETQYF; DNA: TGCAGTGCAACCGACAGGGGAGGGCAAGAGACCCAGTACTTC